This T cell receptor (beta chain) is from a study of T cell repertoires in cytomegalovirus infection (dated by TCRdb to about 2019). Some background on the complete study: Donor HLA type was relevant to the analysis, as public TCR beta signatures indicated carriage of CMV infection together with the matching HLA type.

CDR1 and CDR2 were assigned from the germline V gene (reference sequence) as DFQATT and SNEGSKA. V is pared back by 1 base and J by 6 bases, with 10 bases lying between the germline termini. Spanning cysteine to phenylalanine, the CDR3 consists of 13 amino acids. Here the CDR3 DNA is all that survives: 39 bases in frame from base 1. The data were produced on an Illumina HiSeq 1500. The public reads were reprocessed in TCRdb via fastp at Q25 and MiXCR, keeping in-frame beta chains. CDR3 protein duplicates are merged, each entry listing the most common genes and DNA. The sample table lists approximately 250,000 distinct CDR3 sequences, 22% of them with a count of one. Approximately 18% of the sample is in the top ten clones. The table lists this clonotype with a few counts. Its target antigen remains unknown. It has no much larger one-base neighbor in the sample; base qualities were not kept. Results and caveats for the whole study, not just this receptor: In both this cohort and an independent roughly 330-donor cohort, the cumulative frequency of public TCR beta family members distinguished carriers of CMV infection plus the relevant HLA type. The ex vivo response was dominated by HLA-C-restricted CMV-specific TCR beta clonotypes, and the single most frequent clonotype in two of eight donors was supplied by these HLA-C-restricted clonotypes.

The source material was CD8+ T cells from PBMCs. The chain is encoded by TRBV20-1 joined to TRBJ2-4, and the D gene may be TRBD2, 6 bases matching. The receptor comes from a human donor in good health (CMV status not recorded). Some clones in this sample may be carry-over from other donors' samples. The nucleotide sequence reads as follows: TGCAGTGCTAGAGGACTAGATGTAAACATTCAGTACTTC. This is translated as CSARGLDVNIQYF.